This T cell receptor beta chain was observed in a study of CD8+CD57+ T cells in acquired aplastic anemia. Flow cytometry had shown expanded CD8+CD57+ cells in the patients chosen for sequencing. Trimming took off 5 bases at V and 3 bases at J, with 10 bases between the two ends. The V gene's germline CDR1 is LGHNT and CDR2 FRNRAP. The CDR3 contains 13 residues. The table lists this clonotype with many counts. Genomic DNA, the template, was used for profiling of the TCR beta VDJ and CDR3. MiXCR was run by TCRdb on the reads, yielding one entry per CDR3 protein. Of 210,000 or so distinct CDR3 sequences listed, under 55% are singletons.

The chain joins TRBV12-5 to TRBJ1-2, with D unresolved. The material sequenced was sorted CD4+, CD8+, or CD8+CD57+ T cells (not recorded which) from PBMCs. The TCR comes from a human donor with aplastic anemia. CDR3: CASGSQTDYGYTF. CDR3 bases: TGTGCTAGTGGTAGCCAGACGGACTATGGCTACACCTTC. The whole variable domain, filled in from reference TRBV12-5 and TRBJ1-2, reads DARVTQTPRHKVTEMGQEVTMRCQPILGHNTVFWYRQTMMQGLELLAYFRNRAPLDDSGMPKDRFSAEMPDATLATLKIQPSEPRDSAVYFCASGSQTDYGYTFGSGTRLTVV.